This passage covers 23 T cell receptor beta chains from one sample sequenced in a study of naive and memory T cell subsets. For blood and skin samples, reverse transcription used TCR alpha and beta constant primers. TCRdb reprocessed the 5' RACE reads with MiXCR, giving one entry per CDR3 protein. The table includes tens of thousands of distinct CDR3 sequences, 3.5% to 5% detected once. Adult healthy volunteers gave 2.5 ml peripheral blood for whole-blood RNA. All receptors come from a male donor in good health.

This clonotype was counted many times. This chain links TRBV20-1 with TRBJ2-2; D call uncertain. The CDR3 has 15 amino acids. With 1 base removed from V and 3 bases from J, the gap between germline ends came to 12 bases. Germline V gene sequence: CDR1 DFQATT, CDR2 SNEGSKA (reference sequence). The chain's CDR3 is CSARVGGYDTGELFF. For the CDR3, the DNA is TGCAGTGCTAGAGTCGGCGGATACGACACCGGGGAGCTGTTTTTT.

This clonotype appeared many times. V and J are TRBV29-1 and TRBJ2-3, with 9 bases matching TRBD1. The CDR3 contains 16 residues. In germline, CDR1 is SQVTM, CDR2 ANQGSEA. The J segment lost 1 base and the V segment lost 7 bases, leaving 12 bases of the junction unmatched. The DNA for the CDR3 is TGCAGCGGGCGGGATACAGGGGGCGCTGGCACAGATACGCAGTATTTT. Translating gives CSGRDTGGAGTDTQYF.

This clonotype was counted at least ten times. The V gene is TRBV7-2, the J gene TRBJ1-6, with a weak D call TRBD1 (5 bases). CDR3 length: 18 amino acids. CDR1 and CDR2 from the germline V gene are SGHTA and FQGNSA. Trimming pared 1 base from V and 7 bases from J, leaving 20 bases between. The CDR3 reads CASSLVWGRQQNNSPLHF. DNA of the CDR3: TGTGCCAGCAGCTTAGTTTGGGGGAGACAACAGAACAATTCACCCCTCCACTTT.

This clonotype was found many times. J is TRBJ2-2 and V is TRBV10-1, with D possibly TRBD1 on 6 matching bases. There are 16 residues in the CDR3. The germline V gene has CDR1 WNHNN and CDR2 SYGVQD (reference sequence). Trimming took 4 bases from V and 1 from J, leaving 13 bases between them. CDR3 region: CASSAGTPMNTGELFF. CDR3 DNA sequence: TGCGCCAGCAGTGCCGGGACACCTATGAACACCGGGGAGCTGTTTTTT.

This clonotype was recorded many times. The chain couples TRBV13 to TRBJ2-6; D uncertain. This CDR3 region has 14 residues. Trimming pared 5 bases from V and 0 bases from J, leaving 5 bases between. Germline CDR1 is PRHDT and CDR2 is FYEKMQ (reference sequence). The CDR3 region has the DNA TGTGCCAGCAGCCCCACCTCTGGGGCCAACGTCCTGACTTTC. The encoded protein is CASSPTSGANVLTF.

By frequency in the sample, this clonotype is medium-sized. The chain couples TRBV15 to TRBJ2-7; no reliable D call. The V end lost 5 bases, the J end lost 4 bases, and 15 bases lay between the germline ends. This CDR3 is built from 14 residues. Per the germline V gene, CDR1 is LNHNV and CDR2 is YYDKDF (reference sequence). CDR3 residues: CATSAPEELYEQYF. The CDR3 bases are TGTGCCACCAGCGCCCCCGAGGAGTTGTACGAGCAGTACTTC.

Comment on this clonotype: This clone may be a read error of a much larger clone one base away. The V and J genes are TRBV12-3 or TRBV12-4 and TRBJ2-2; TRBD1 is a possible D gene (6 bases). This CDR3 has 12 amino acids. V lost 6 bases, J lost 9 bases, and 11 bases lay in between. CDR3 sequence: CASSDRSWELFF. CDR3 nucleotides: TGTGCCAGCAGCGACAGGTCCTGGGAGCTGTTTTTT.

By proportion, this clonotype is medium-sized. The V call is TRBV18, the J call TRBJ2-1, with 8 bases lining up with TRBD1. Trimming at V came to 3 bases and at J to 8 bases, leaving 9 bases not matched to a gene. The CDR3 loop spans 15 amino acids. The germline CDR1 and CDR2 sequences are KGHSH and LQKENI. The CDR3 DNA sequence: TGTGCCAGCTCACCCCGGGACAGGCCTTTCTATGAGCAGTTCTTC. Its translation is CASSPRDRPFYEQFF.

There are a few counts of this clonotype. A much larger clone differs by one base, so this may be a read error. The V call is TRBV29-1, the J call TRBJ1-2; the D gene is possibly TRBD1 (5 bases). Per germline, CDR1 SQVTM and CDR2 ANQGSEA. This CDR3 comprises 14 residues. This CDR3 is CSVSGTGSTGGDTF. The DNA for the CDR3 is TGCAGCGTGTCCGGGACCGGGAGCACGGGTGGCGACACCTTC. Based on the CDR3 plus reference TRBV29-1 and TRBJ1-2, the full variable domain is SAVISQKPSRDICQRGTSLTIQCQVDSQVTMMFWYRQQPGQSLTLIATANQGSEATYESGFVIDKFPISRPNLTFSTLTVSNMSPEDSSIYLCSVSGTGSTGGDTFGSGTRLTVV.

This clonotype was picked up many times. This rearrangement joins TRBV27 to TRBJ2-1; possible D gene TRBD2, 5 bases. The germline V gene encodes CDR1 MNHEY and CDR2 SMNVEV (reference sequence). There are 14 residues in the CDR3. Trimming left V 8 bases short and J 3 bases short, with 14 bases between. This CDR3 reads CASSINRDYNEQFF. Here the CDR3 DNA reads TGTGCCAGCTCAATCAACCGGGACTACAATGAGCAGTTCTTC.

The table lists this clonotype with many counts. The V call is TRBV27, the J call TRBJ2-1; TRBD2 is a possible D gene (6 bases). The V gene's germline CDR1 is MNHEY and CDR2 SMNVEV (reference sequence). This CDR3 has 14 residues. V lost 2 bases, J lost 2 bases, and 7 bases lay in between. DNA for the CDR3: TGTGCCAGCAGTTTAGGAGGGCCCTACAATGAGCAGTTCTTC. The encoded protein is CASSLGGPYNEQFF.

In this sample, this clonotype turned up many times. The V and J genes are TRBV30 and TRBJ2-1, with D unclear. The V end lost 0 bases, the J end lost 3 bases, and 9 bases lay between the germline ends. The CDR3 totals 14 residues. Germline loops: CDR1 GTSNPN, CDR2 SVGIG (reference sequence). The chain's CDR3 is CAWSVPGRYNEQFF. CDR3 DNA: TGTGCCTGGAGTGTACCCGGCCGCTACAATGAGCAGTTCTTC.

The J gene is TRBJ2-5, the V gene TRBV13; 7 bases are shared with TRBD2. Germline trimming cut 1 base from V and 5 bases from J; bases unmatched to any gene: 7. The CDR3 extends over 15 amino acids. The germline V gene encodes CDR1 PRHDT and CDR2 FYEKMQ (reference sequence). CDR3 sequence reads: CASSLAGLSRETQYF. The DNA for the CDR3 is TGTGCCAGCAGCTTAGCGGGACTAAGCCGGGAGACCCAGTACTTC.

This clonotype is labeled as medium-sized (0.01 to 0.1%). The junction differs from germline at one of its ends, possibly a read error. The chain couples TRBV12-3 or TRBV12-4 to TRBJ1-2, with TRBD1 as a possible D gene (5 bases). The CDR3 consists of 14 residues. The CDR3 bases are TGTGCCAGCGGTTTCGTGGGGCCGAGAAATGGCTACACCTTC. Translated, it gives CASGFVGPRNGYTF.

This clonotype was seen repeatedly, ten times or more. The chain is built from TRBV29-1 and TRBJ1-1; D remains ambiguous. The ends were cut back, 7 bases at V and 6 bases at J, with 18 bases in the middle. CDR1 is SQVTM, CDR2 ANQGSEA, per germline. This CDR3 comprises 13 residues. CDR3 region: CSGERPSQPEAFF. CDR3 coding DNA: TGCAGCGGCGAACGGCCAAGCCAACCTGAAGCTTTCTTT.

By its share, this clonotype is medium-sized. This sequence joins TRBV29-1 and TRBJ2-5; 8 bases agree with TRBD1. The CDR3 is 13 residues long. V trimming: 7 bases; J trimming: 3 bases; junction bases outside the gene matches: 7. CDR1 SQVTM and CDR2 ANQGSEA come from the germline V gene. CDR3 region: CSARDRREETQYF. The CDR3 region has the DNA TGCAGCGCTAGGGACAGGCGAGAAGAGACCCAGTACTTC.

The table lists this clonotype with a few counts. The chain combines TRBV5-1 with TRBJ2-3; a weak D match, TRBD2 (6 bases). The V end lost 4 bases, the J end lost 0 bases, and 12 bases lay between the germline ends. CDR1 and CDR2 (germline): SGHRS, YFSETQ. This CDR3 comprises 15 residues. CDR3 sequence reads: CASSPSSGSTDTQYF. Written as DNA, the CDR3 is TGCGCCAGCAGCCCCAGTAGCGGAAGCACAGATACGCAGTATTTT.

To note about this clonotype: A much more abundant neighbour one base away suggests this may be a read error. This rearrangement joins TRBV14 to TRBJ1-2; D might be TRBD1 (5 bases). This CDR3 has 14 amino acids. Per the germline V gene, CDR1 is SGHDN and CDR2 is FVKESK. The CDR3 region has the DNA TGTGCCAGCAGCCAAGATTACAGGTCCTATGGCGACACCTTC. Encoded protein: CASSQDYRSYGDTF.

In this sample, this clonotype turned up many times. The chain recombines TRBV6-2 or TRBV6-3 with TRBJ2-5; no definite D call. The CDR3 has 14 amino acids. Trimming stripped 0 bases from V and 5 bases from J, with 10 bases between. Germline loops: CDR1 MNHEY, CDR2 SVGEGT. CDR3 in amino acids: CASSYSRFEETQYF. The DNA for the CDR3 is TGTGCCAGCAGTTACTCGCGTTTTGAGGAGACCCAGTACTTC.

The table lists this clonotype with many counts. The rearrangement uses TRBV5-6 and TRBJ1-2, with unresolved D. Germline-derived CDR1 and CDR2 are SGHDT and YYEEEE. This CDR3 has 12 amino acids. V was cut by 3 bases and J by 8 bases, with 11 bases left in between. DNA of the CDR3: TGTGCCAGCAGCTCCCTGGGAGGCGGCTACACCTTC. Translation: CASSSLGGGYTF.

This clonotype has ten or more counts. This chain connects TRBV20-1 to TRBJ2-7; D possibly corresponds to TRBD1 (6 bases). Trimming took 6 bases from V and 7 from J, leaving 19 bases between them. The CDR3 totals 13 residues. The V gene's germline CDR1 is DFQATT and CDR2 SNEGSKA (reference sequence). CDR3 sequence (DNA): TGCAGTGCCCGCCCGGTGGGGGCTCGTGAGCAGTACTTC. Protein: CSARPVGAREQYF.

In this sample, this clonotype turned up many times. The genes are TRBV12-3 or TRBV12-4 and TRBJ2-2; 7 positions agree with TRBD1. Germline trimming cut 7 bases from V and 1 base from J; bases unmatched to any gene: 6. The CDR3 is 15 amino acids. CDR3 region: CASNPGQLNTGELFF. CDR3 DNA sequence: TGTGCCAGCAATCCGGGACAGTTGAACACCGGGGAGCTGTTTTTT.

This clonotype was seen many times. The CDR3 here is CASRLTGGVNTGELFF. The CDR3 DNA is TGTGCCAGCAGGCTCACCGGCGGGGTGAACACCGGGGAGCTGTTTTTT. The chain recombines TRBV12-3 or TRBV12-4 with TRBJ2-2; a possible D gene is TRBD2 (6 bases). V was cut by 6 bases and J by 1 base, with 15 bases left in between. CDR3 length: 16 amino acids.